A single T cell receptor (beta chain) is shown here with its context. This entry is derived from a study of cytomegalovirus exposure and HLA in healthy donors. Healthy bone marrow donors supplied every sample. In the PCR, 60 Vbeta and 13 Jbeta primers were used. The protocol was immunoSEQ multiplex PCR, while the TCRdb copy is restricted to in-frame clones and leaves out a portion. Of around 110,000 clones in the sample, about 72% were seen once. The clonotype comes from a man between 18 and 29 years old in good health and CMV-seronegative. The specimen sequenced was PBMCs.

CDR3 coding DNA: TGCGCCAGCAGCTCGGGACTTTCAAGCACAGATACGCAGTATTTT. It codes for CASSSGLSSTDTQYF. The chain uses TRBV5-1 and TRBJ2-3; weak D call: TRBD2 (6 bases). Trimming pared 3 bases from V and 0 bases from J, leaving 11 bases between. This CDR3 spans 15 amino acids. Germline CDR1 reads SGHRS; CDR2 reads YFSETQ.